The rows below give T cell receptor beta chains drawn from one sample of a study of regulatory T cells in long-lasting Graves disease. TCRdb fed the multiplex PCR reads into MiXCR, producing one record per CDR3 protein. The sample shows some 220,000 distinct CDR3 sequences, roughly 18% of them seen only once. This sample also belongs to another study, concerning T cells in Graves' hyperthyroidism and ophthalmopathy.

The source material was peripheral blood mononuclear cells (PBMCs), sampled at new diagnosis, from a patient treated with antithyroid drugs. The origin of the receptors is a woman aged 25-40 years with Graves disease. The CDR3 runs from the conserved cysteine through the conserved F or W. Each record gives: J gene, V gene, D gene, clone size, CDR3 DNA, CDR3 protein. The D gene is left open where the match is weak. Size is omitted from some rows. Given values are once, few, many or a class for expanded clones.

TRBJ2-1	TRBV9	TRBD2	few	TGTGCCAGCAGCGGAAGACTAGCGGTCGAAGGGTCCAATGAGCAGTTCTTC	CASSGRLAVEGSNEQFF
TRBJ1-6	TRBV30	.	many	TGTGCCTGGAGTCAACGAGGCGGTAATTCACCCCTCCACTTT	CAWSQRGGNSPLHF
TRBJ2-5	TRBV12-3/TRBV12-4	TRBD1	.	TGTGCCAGCAGCCAGACAGGGTCGCAAGAGACCCAGTACTTC	CASSQTGSQETQYF
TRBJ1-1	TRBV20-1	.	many	TGCAGTGCTAGAGGGAACACTGAAGCTTTCTTT	CSARGNTEAFF
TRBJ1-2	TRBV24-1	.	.	TGTGCCACCAGTGGCCCTGGGTCAAACAGAGAGGCAAACTATGGCTACACCTTC	CATSGPGSNREANYGYTF
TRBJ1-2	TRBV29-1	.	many	TGCAGCGTTGAGGCTGACTATGGCTACACCTTC	CSVEADYGYTF
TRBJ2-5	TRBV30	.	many	TGTGCCTGGAGTGCCCGGGAGACCCAGTACTTC	CAWSARETQYF
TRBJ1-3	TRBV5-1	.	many	TGCGCCAGCAGCAGACAAGCAGGGAGGACTGGAAACACCATATATTTT	CASSRQAGRTGNTIYF
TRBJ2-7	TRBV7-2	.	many	TGTGCCAGCAGCTTAAGACAGGGACTCTACGAGCAGTACTTC	CASSLRQGLYEQYF
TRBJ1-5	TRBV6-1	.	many	TGTGCCAGCCTACGGGGGGGCAATCAGCCCCAGCATTTT	CASLRGGNQPQHF
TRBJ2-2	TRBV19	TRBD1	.	TGTGCCAGTAGTGACCCGGGACAGGGAAAAGTAGCCGGGGAGCTGTTTTTT	CASSDPGQGKVAGELFF
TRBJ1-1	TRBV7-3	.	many	TGTGCCAGCAGCTTACAAACTGGTAACACTGAAGCTTTCTTT	CASSLQTGNTEAFF
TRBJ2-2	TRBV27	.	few	TGTGCCAGCACCGACGGTACCATTAACACCGGGGAGCTGTTTTTT	CASTDGTINTGELFF
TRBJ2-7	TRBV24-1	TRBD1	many	TGTGCCACCAGTTCCTCGGGACAGGGTATTCGGGAGCAGTACTTC	CATSSSGQGIREQYF
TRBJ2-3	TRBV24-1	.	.	TGTGCCACCAGTGACCCAACCCTAGCGCCCTTCACAGATACGCAGTATTTT	CATSDPTLAPFTDTQYF
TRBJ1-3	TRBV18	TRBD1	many	TGTGCCAGCAGCTCGACAGGGTTGAGTGGAAACACCATATATTTT	CASSSTGLSGNTIYF
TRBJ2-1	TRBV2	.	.	TGTGCCAGCAGGCTGGGATGGTCCGGCTACAATGAGCAGTTCTTC	CASRLGWSGYNEQFF
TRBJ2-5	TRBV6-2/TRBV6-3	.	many	TGTGCCAGCAGAGCAGGAACTGAACTAGAGACCCAGTACTTC	CASRAGTELETQYF
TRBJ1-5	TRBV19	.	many	TGTGCCAGTAGTAACGACAGGCAGGGATGGCCCCAGCATTTT	CASSNDRQGWPQHF
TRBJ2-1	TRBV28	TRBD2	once	TGTGCCAGCAGTTTGACTAGCGGGAGGGGCAATGAGCAGTTCTTC	CASSLTSGRGNEQFF
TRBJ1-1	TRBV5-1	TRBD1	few	TGCGCCAGCAGCTTGTCAGGGACAGGAGCTGAAGCTTTCTTT	CASSLSGTGAEAFF
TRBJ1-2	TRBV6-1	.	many	TGTGCCAGCAGTAAAACGGGCCAGCACTATGGCTACACCTTC	CASSKTGQHYGYTF
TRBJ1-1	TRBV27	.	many	TGTGCCAGCAGTTTATACGCAGGGCTGGCTGAAGCTTTCTTT	CASSLYAGLAEAFF
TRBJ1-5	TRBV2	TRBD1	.	TGTGCCAGCAGTGAAGGTTGGGGCCAGGGGGCTGAGAATCAGCCCCAGCATTTT	CASSEGWGQGAENQPQHF
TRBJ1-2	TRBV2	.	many	TGTGCCAGCGCAGCTAACTATGGCTACACCTTC	CASAANYGYTF
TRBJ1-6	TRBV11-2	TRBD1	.	TGTGCCAGCAGCCCTAGTCGCCGACAGGGTTCATCGGGTTCACCCCTCCACTTT	CASSPSRRQGSSGSPLHF
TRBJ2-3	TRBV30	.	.	TGTGCCTGGAGTGTACCGCCGCCAGATACGCAGTATTTT	CAWSVPPPDTQYF
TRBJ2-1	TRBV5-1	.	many	TGCGCCAGCAGCTTGGCCGGGACGGCGGCCTGCAATGAGCAGTTCTTC	CASSLAGTAACNEQFF
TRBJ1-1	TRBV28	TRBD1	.	TGTGCCAGCAGTTTGGACAGGGGGTCGGATGCTGAAGCTTTCTTT	CASSLDRGSDAEAFF
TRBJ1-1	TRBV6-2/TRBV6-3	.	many	TGTGCCAGCAGTTACAAAGCTTCCATGAACACTGAAGCTTTCTTT	CASSYKASMNTEAFF
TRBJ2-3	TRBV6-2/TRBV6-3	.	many	TGTGCCAGCACCCCGACCCCGGGGTCGGGGGATACGCAGTATTTT	CASTPTPGSGDTQYF
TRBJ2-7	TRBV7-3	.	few	TGTGCCAGCAGCTTAGATTTGGCCTACGAGCAGTACTTC	CASSLDLAYEQYF
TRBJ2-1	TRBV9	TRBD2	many	TGTGCCAGCAGCCTCGTGACTAGCGGGGATTACAATGAGCAGTTCTTC	CASSLVTSGDYNEQFF
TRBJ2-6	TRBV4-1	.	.	TGCGCCAGCAGGAACCCAGGGGCTACAGACTCTGGGGCCAACGTCCTGACTTTC	CASRNPGATDSGANVLTF
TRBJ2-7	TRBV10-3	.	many	TGTGCCATCAGTGTGGGACTGGTCTCCTACGAGCAGTACTTC	CAISVGLVSYEQYF
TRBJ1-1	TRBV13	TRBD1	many	TGTGCCAGCAGCCACGACAGGGGGCTGAACACTGAAGCTTTCTTT	CASSHDRGLNTEAFF
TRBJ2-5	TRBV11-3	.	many	TGTGCCAGCAGCTTGAAGGTACAAGAGACCCAGTACTTC	CASSLKVQETQYF
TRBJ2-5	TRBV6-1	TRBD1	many	TGTGCCAGCAGTGAAGCGACAGGGGCCATCCAAGAGACCCAGTACTTC	CASSEATGAIQETQYF
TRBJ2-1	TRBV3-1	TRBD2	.	TGTGCCAGCAGCACCCAGACTAGCGGATACAATGAGCAGTTCTTC	CASSTQTSGYNEQFF
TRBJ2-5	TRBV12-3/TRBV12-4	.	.	.	CASSSGHTYGYTFGSGGGETQYF
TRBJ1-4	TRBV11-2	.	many	TGTGCCAGCAGCTTAGACGGGGGCGCGGTTGAAAAACTGTTTTTT	CASSLDGGAVEKLFF
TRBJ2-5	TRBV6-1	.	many	TGTGCCAGCAGTACCGGGACACGAGAGACCCAGTACTTC	CASSTGTRETQYF
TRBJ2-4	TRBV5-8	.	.	TGTGCCAGCAGCTTAATGGGGGAAGGAATGGCCAAAAACATTCAGTACTTC	CASSLMGEGMAKNIQYF
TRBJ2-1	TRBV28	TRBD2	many	TGTGCCAGCAGTCCGTGGATTAGCGGGGGGGCTTTGGAGCAGTTCTTC	CASSPWISGGALEQFF
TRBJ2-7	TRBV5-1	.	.	TGCGCCAGCAGCTTTGATCAGCAACCCTACGAGCAGTACTTC	CASSFDQQPYEQYF
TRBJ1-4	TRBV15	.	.	TGTGCCACCAGCAGAGATCGGGGTAATGAAAAACTGTTTTTT	CATSRDRGNEKLFF
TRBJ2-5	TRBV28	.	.	TGTGCCAGCAGTTTGCGGGGATACGAGACCCAGTACTTC	CASSLRGYETQYF
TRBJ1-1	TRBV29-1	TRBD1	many	TGCAGCATGGACAGGGGAACTGAAGCTTTCTTT	CSMDRGTEAFF
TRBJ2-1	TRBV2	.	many	TGTGCCAGCCAGAGCTCCTACAATGAGCAGTTCTTC	CASQSSYNEQFF
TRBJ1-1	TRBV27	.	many	TGTGCCAGCAGTTTAGTGGGGGCCGACACTGAAGCTTTCTTT	CASSLVGADTEAFF
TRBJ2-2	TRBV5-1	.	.	TGCGCCAGCAGTCTGTCGGCAACTCACGCCGGGGAGCTGTTTTTT	CASSLSATHAGELFF
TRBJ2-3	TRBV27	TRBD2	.	TGTGCCAGCAACCGACTAGCGGGAGGGGCAGATACGCAGTATTTT	CASNRLAGGADTQYF
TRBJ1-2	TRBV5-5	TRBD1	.	TGTGCCAGCAGCTTGGCCCGGTTACAGGGGTTCTATGGCTACACCTTC	CASSLARLQGFYGYTF